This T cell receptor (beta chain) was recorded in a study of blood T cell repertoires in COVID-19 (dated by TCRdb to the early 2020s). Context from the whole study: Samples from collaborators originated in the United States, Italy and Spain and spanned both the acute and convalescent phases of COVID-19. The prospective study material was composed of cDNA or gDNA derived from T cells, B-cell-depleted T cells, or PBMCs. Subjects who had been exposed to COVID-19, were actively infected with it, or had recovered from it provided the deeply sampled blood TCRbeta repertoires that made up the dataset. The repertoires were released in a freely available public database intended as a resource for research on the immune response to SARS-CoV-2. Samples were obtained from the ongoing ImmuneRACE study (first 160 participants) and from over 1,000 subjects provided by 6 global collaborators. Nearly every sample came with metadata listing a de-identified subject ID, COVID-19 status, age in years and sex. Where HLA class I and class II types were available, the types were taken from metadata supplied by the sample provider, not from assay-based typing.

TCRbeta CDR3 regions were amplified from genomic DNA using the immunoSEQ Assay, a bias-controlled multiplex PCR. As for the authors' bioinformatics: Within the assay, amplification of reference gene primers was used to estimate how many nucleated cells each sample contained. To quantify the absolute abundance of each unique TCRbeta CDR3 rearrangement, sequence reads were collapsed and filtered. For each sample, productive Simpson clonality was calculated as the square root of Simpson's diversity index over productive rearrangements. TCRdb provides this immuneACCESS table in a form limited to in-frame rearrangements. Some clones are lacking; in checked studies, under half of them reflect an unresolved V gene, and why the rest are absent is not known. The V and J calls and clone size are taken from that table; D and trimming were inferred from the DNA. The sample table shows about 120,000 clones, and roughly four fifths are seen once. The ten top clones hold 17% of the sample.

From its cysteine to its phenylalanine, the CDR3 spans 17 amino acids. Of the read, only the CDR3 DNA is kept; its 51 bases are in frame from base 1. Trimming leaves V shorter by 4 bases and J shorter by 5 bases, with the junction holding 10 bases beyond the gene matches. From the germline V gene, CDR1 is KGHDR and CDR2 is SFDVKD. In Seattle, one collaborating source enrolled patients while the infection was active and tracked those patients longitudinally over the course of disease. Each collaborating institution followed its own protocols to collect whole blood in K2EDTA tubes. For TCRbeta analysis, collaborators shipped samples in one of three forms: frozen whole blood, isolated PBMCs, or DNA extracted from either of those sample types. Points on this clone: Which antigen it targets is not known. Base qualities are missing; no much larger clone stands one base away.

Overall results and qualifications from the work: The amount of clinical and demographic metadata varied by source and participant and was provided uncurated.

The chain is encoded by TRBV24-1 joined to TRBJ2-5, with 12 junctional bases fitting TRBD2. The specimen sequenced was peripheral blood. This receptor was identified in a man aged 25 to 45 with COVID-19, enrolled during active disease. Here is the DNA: TGTGCCACCAGTGACCCGCCCCTCGGGACTAGCGGGGAGACCCAGTACTTC. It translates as CATSDPPLGTSGETQYF.